This entry describes one TCR beta chain. The junction differs from germline at one of its ends, possibly a read error. Alongside blood RNA obtained from unsorted whole blood, germline DNA was also extracted. The data were taken from a study of tumor-infiltrating lymphocytes in primary liver carcinoma. This CDR3 is 14 amino acids long. Priming with a constant-region primer yielded TCR beta cDNA from about 480 ng total RNA. ARM-PCR was slightly modified, and three nested multiplex PCR rounds with it gave rise to the TCR beta libraries. The opening two PCR rounds, around 11 cycles each, paired TRBV1-TRBV30 forward primers with a C-beta reverse primer. TCRdb re-called the multiplex PCR reads through MiXCR, storing one row per CDR3 protein. This table holds 310,000 or so distinct CDR3 sequences, approximately 58% found once.

The specimen sequenced was peripheral blood. V is TRBV12-3 or TRBV12-4 and J is TRBJ1-1, with D perhaps matching TRBD1 (6 bases). The clonotype originates from a young woman with primary liver carcinoma and hepatitis B virus infection. Written as DNA, the CDR3 is TGTGCCAGCAGTCCCCGGGCTTGGGACACTGAAGCTTCCTTT. Translated: CASSPRAWDTEASF.